This TCR beta chain derives from a study of T cell changes during pregnancy in multiple sclerosis. Only in-frame clones appear in the TCRdb table, and some are missing; sequencing was by immunoSEQ multiplex PCR. The repertoire has under 150,000 clones, roughly 95% of them found once; the top ten carry approximately 0.45%. There are 16 residues in the CDR3. The V and J ends lost 3 bases and 1 base respectively, with 14 bases between them. CDR1 and CDR2 (germline): MNHEY, SMNVEV (reference sequence). The material sequenced was peripheral blood, taken after pregnancy. The TCR originated in a female donor with multiple sclerosis, enrolled in a pregnancy study. The genes are TRBV27 and TRBJ2-3; weak D call: TRBD2 (5 bases). The CDR3 DNA reads TGTGCCAGCAGTTTTAGTGCGGGCCCCCGCACAGATACGCAGTATTTT. Its translation: CASSFSAGPRTDTQYF.